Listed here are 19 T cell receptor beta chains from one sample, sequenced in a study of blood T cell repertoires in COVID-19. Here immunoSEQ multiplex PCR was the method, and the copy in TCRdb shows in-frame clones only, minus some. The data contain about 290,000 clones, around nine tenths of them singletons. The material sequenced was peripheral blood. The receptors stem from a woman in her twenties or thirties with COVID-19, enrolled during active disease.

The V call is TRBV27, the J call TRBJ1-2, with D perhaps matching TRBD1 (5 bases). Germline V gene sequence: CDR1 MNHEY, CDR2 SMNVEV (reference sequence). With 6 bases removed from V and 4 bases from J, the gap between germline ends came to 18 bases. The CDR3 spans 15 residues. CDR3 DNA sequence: TGTGCCAGCAGCCTAGGAGGGGACGGGGGCTATGGCTACACCTTC. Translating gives CASSLGGDGGYGYTF.

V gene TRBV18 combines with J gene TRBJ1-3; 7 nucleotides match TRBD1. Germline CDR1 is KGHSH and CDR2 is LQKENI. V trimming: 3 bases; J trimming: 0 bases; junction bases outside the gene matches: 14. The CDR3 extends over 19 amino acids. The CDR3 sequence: CASSPRTGAESISGNTIYF. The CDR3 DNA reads TGTGCCAGCTCACCGAGGACAGGAGCCGAAAGTATCTCTGGAAACACCATATATTTT.

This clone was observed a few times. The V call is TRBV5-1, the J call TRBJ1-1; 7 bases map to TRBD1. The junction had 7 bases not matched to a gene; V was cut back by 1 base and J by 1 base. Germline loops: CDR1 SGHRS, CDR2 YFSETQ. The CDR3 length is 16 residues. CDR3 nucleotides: TGCGCCAGCAGCTTGTCGTCGGGACAGAGGAACACTGAAGCTTTCTTT. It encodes CASSLSSGQRNTEAFF.

The CDR3: CASRNQGTALGNTIYF. The CDR3 DNA reads TGTGCCAGCAGAAATCAGGGTACGGCACTTGGAAACACCATATATTTT. The rearrangement links TRBV6-6 to TRBJ1-3, with D possibly TRBD1 on 5 matching bases. The V gene's germline CDR1 is MNHNY and CDR2 SVGAGI (reference sequence). The CDR3 is made up of 16 amino acids. The germline V and J ends were trimmed by 6 bases and 3 bases, with 18 bases remaining between them.

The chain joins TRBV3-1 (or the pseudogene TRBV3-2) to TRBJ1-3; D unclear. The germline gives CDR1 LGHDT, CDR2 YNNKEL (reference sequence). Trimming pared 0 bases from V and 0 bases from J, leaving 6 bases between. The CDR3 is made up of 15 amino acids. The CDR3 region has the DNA TGTGCCAGCAGCCAAGAACCCAGCTCTGGAAACACCATATATTTT. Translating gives CASSQEPSSGNTIYF.

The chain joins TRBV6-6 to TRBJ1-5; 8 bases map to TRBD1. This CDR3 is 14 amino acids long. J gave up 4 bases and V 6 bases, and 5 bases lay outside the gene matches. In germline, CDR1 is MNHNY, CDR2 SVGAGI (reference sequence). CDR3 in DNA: TGTGCCAGCAGGAAGGACAGGGCGAATCAGCCCCAGCATTTT. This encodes CASRKDRANQPQHF.

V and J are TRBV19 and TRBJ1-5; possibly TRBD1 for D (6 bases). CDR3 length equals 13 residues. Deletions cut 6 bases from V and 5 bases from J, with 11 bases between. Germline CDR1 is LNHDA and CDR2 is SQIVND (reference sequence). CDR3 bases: TGTGCCAGTAGCGCTACAGGGCATCAGCCCCAGCATTTT. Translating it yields CASSATGHQPQHF.

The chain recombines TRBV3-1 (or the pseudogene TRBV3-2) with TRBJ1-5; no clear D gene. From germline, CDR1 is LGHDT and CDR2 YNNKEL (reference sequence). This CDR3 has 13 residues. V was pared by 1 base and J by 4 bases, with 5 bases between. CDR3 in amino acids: CASSQVMNQPQHF. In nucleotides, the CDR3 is TGTGCCAGCAGCCAAGTCATGAATCAGCCCCAGCATTTT.

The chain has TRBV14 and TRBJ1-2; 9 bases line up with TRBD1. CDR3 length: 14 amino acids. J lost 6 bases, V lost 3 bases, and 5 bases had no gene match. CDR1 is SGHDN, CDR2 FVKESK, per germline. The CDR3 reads CASSHLQGANGYTF. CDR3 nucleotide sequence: TGTGCCAGCAGCCACCTACAGGGGGCGAATGGCTACACCTTC. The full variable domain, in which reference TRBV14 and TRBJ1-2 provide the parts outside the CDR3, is EAGVTQFPSHSVIEKGQTVTLRCDPISGHDNLYWYRRVMGKEIKFLLHFVKESKQDESGMPNNRFLAERTGGTYSTLKVQPAELEDSGVYFCASSHLQGANGYTFGSGTRLTVV.

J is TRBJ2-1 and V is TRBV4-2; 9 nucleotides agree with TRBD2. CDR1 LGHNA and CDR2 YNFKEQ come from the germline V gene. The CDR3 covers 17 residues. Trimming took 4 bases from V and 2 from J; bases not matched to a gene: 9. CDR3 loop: CASSPPLAGYPYNEQFF. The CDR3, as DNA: TGTGCCAGCAGCCCCCCTCTAGCGGGGTACCCCTACAATGAGCAGTTCTTC.

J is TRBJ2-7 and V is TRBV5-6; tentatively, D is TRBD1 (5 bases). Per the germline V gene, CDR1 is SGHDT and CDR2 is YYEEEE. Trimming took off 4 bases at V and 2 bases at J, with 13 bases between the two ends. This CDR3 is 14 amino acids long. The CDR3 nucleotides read TGTGCCAGCAGCCTAAGACAGCCCCCCTACGAGCAGTACTTC. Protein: CASSLRQPPYEQYF.

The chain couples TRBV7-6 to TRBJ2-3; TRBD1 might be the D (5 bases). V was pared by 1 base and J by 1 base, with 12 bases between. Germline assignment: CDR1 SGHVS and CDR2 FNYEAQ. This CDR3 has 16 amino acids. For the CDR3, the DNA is TGTGCCAGCAGCTTAGTAGGGGCGCGTGGCACAGATACGCAGTATTTT. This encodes CASSLVGARGTDTQYF. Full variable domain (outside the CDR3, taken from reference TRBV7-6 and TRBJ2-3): GAGVSQSPRYKVTKRGQDVALRCDPISGHVSLYWYRQALGQGPEFLTYFNYEAQQDKSGLPNDRFSAERPEGSISTLTIQRTEQRDSAMYRCASSLVGARGTDTQYFGPGTRLTVL.

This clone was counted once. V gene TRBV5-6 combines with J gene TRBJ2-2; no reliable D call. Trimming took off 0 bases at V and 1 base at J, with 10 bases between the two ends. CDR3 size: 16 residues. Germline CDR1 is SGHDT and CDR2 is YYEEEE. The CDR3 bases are TGTGCCAGCAGCTTGGCCTATAGTTGGAACACCGGGGAGCTGTTTTTT. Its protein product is CASSLAYSWNTGELFF.

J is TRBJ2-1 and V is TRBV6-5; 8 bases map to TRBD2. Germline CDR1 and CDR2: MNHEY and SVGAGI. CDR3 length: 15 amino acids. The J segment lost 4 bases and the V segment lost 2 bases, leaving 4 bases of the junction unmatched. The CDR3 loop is CASSYGLAGYNEQFF. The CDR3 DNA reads TGTGCCAGCAGTTACGGTCTAGCGGGTTACAATGAGCAGTTCTTC.

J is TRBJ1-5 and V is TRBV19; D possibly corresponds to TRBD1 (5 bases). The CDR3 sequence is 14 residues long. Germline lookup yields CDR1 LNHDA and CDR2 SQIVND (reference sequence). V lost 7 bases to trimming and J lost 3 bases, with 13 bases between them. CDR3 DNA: TGTGCCAGTATGAGGACAATATACAATCAGCCCCAGCATTTT. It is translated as CASMRTIYNQPQHF.

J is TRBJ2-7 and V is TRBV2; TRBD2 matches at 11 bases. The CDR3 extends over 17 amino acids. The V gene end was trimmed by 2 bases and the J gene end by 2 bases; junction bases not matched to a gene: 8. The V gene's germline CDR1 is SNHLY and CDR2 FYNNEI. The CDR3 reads CASSEPGLAGHTYEQYF. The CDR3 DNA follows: TGTGCCAGCAGTGAACCTGGACTAGCGGGTCATACCTACGAGCAGTACTTC.

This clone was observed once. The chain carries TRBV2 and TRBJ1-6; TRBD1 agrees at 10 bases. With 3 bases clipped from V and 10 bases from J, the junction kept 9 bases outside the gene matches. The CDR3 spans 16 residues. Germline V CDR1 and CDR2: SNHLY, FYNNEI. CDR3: CASSDPMTGGTSPLHF. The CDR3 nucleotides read TGTGCCAGCAGTGATCCAATGACAGGGGGCACGTCACCCCTCCACTTT.

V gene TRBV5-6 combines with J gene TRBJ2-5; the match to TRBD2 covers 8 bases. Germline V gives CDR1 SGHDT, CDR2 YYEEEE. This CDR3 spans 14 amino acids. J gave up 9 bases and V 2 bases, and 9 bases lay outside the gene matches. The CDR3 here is CASSFTSGPGAQYF. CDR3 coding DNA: TGTGCCAGCAGCTTCACTAGCGGCCCAGGGGCCCAGTACTTC. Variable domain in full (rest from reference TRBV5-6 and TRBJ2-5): DAGVTQSPTHLIKTRGQQVTLRCSPKSGHDTVSWYQQALGQGPQFIFQYYEEEERQRGNFPDRFSGHQFPNYSSELNVNALLLGDSALYLCASSFTSGPGAQYFGPGTRLLVL.

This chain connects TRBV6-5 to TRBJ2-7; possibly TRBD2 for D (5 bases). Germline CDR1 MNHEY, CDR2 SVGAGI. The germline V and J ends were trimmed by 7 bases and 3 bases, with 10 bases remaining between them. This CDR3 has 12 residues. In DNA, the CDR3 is TGTGCCAGCACGGAGGTCGGCTACGAGCAGTACTTC. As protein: CASTEVGYEQYF.